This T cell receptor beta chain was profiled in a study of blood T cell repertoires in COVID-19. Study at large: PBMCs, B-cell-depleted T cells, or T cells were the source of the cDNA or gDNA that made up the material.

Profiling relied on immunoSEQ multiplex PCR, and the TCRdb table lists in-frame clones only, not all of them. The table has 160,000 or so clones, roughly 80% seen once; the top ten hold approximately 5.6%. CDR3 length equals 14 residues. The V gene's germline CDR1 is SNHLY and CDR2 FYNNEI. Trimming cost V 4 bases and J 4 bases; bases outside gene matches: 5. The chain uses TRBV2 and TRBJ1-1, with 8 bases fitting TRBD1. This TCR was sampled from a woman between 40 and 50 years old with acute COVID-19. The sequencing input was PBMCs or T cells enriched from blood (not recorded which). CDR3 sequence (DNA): TGTGCCAGCAGTGTGGACAGGGCGAGCACTGAAGCTTTCTTT. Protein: CASSVDRASTEAFF.